The 13 T cell receptor beta chains presented below share a single source sample, sequenced in a study of post-analysis software for immune sequencing data. General observations from the study: A handful of TRBV segments (TRBV5-6, TRBV5-1 and TRBV20-1 among them) occurred more frequently in patients than in controls.

Antigens of these TCRs are unknown. TCR beta cDNA libraries included unique molecular identifiers. In TCRdb, the PCR reads were re-called with MiXCR into one record per CDR3 protein. The repertoire has more than 350,000 distinct CDR3 sequences, 35% to 45% of them found once; the top ten carry about 8%. Material for sequencing was blood. The receptors come from a girl aged 2 to 9 with multiple sclerosis.

The chain employs TRBV2 and TRBJ2-7; 7 positions agree with TRBD1. After removal of 6 bases from V and 3 bases from J, the junction contained 8 bases not matched to a gene. Germline values: CDR1 SNHLY, CDR2 FYNNEI. This CDR3 region has 14 residues. The CDR3 nucleotides are TGTGCCAGCAGCGACTGGGACAGCGTCTACGAGCAGTACTTC. Its protein is CASSDWDSVYEQYF.

The chain links TRBV18 to TRBJ1-4; the match to TRBD1 covers 7 bases. This CDR3 is 13 amino acids long. V lost 3 bases and J lost 7; bases outside the gene matches: 2. The V gene's germline CDR1 is KGHSH and CDR2 LQKENI. In DNA form, the CDR3 reads TGTGCCAGCTCACCTGGACAGGTTGAAAAACTGTTTTTT. Its protein product is CASSPGQVEKLFF.

The gene calls are TRBV5-1 and TRBJ1-2; 8 bases line up with TRBD1. V shed 3 bases and J 4 bases; nucleotides not matched to a gene: 5. This CDR3 spans 14 amino acids. CDR1 and CDR2 (germline): SGHRS, YFSETQ. The CDR3 protein is CASSSDRGTYGYTF. CDR3 nucleotides: TGCGCCAGCAGCTCTGACAGGGGTACCTATGGCTACACCTTC.

This clonotype was observed a handful of times. This chain joins TRBV13 and TRBJ2-4; 8 bases agree with TRBD2. The trim removed 6 bases at V and 1 base at J, leaving 8 bases unmatched. In germline, CDR1 is PRHDT, CDR2 FYEKMQ (reference sequence). The CDR3 is 16 residues long. The CDR3 coding sequence is TGTGCCAGCAGTCCGGGGGGGCGGTTCGCCAAAAACATTCAGTACTTC. Translating it yields CASSPGGRFAKNIQYF.

This clonotype has more than one count but fewer than ten. V gene TRBV6-5 combines with J gene TRBJ1-4, with D possibly matching TRBD1 (6 bases). The CDR3 spans 14 residues. CDR1 MNHEY and CDR2 SVGAGI come from the germline V gene. The germline V and J ends were trimmed by 6 bases and 0 bases, with 8 bases remaining between them. The CDR3 here is CASRGHSTNEKLFF. The CDR3 DNA sequence: TGTGCCAGCAGGGGACACTCAACTAATGAAAAACTGTTTTTT.

Points on this clonotype: The junction differs from germline at one of its ends, possibly a read error. The rearrangement joins TRBV14 to TRBJ1-1; D is uncertain. CDR1 is SGHDN, CDR2 FVKESK, per germline. This CDR3 comprises 18 residues. CDR3: CASSQALGSGLMNTEAFF. In DNA form, the CDR3 reads TGCGCCAGCAGCCAAGCTCTGGGGTCGGGGTTGATGAACACTGAAGCTTTCTTT.

This clonotype was seen only a few times. J is TRBJ2-6 and V is TRBV18, with 7 positions matching TRBD1. Germline CDR1 KGHSH, CDR2 LQKENI. This CDR3 is 17 amino acids long. The V gene end was trimmed by 3 bases and the J gene end by 1 base; junction bases not matched to a gene: 6. CDR3: CASSPASQGSGANVLTF. DNA for the CDR3: TGTGCCAGCTCACCGGCATCACAGGGGTCTGGGGCCAACGTCCTGACTTTC.

The chain links TRBV11-2 to TRBJ1-1, with D uncertain. The CDR3 loop spans 15 amino acids. Between the trimmed V and J ends, which lost 2 bases and 4 bases, there was a span of 14 bases. The germline V gene encodes CDR1 SGHAT and CDR2 FQNNGV. The chain's CDR3 is CASSLLGQLITEAFF. In DNA form, the CDR3 reads TGTGCCAGCAGCTTATTAGGGCAGCTCATCACTGAAGCTTTCTTT.

The gene calls are TRBV10-3 and TRBJ2-7; either TRBD1 or TRBD2 may supply D (5 bases each). The CDR3 has 15 residues. Trimming removed 6 bases at V and 6 bases at J, with 21 bases between. Germline V lookup: CDR1 ENHRY, CDR2 SYGVKD. The CDR3 sequence is CAISRPGPRACEQYF. The CDR3 DNA follows: TGTGCCATCAGCCGACCGGGACCCAGGGCGTGCGAGCAGTACTTC.

The chain combines TRBV4-1 with TRBJ2-3, with 9 nucleotides matching TRBD2. Germline V gene sequence: CDR1 MGHRA, CDR2 YSYEKL. The length of the CDR3 is 18 residues. The junction had 13 bases not matched to a gene; V was cut back by 1 base and J by 5 bases. CDR3 coding DNA: TGCGCCAGCAGCCAAGGGCGTGGCAGCGGGGGGTTCGGAGATACGCAGTATTTT. Encoded protein: CASSQGRGSGGFGDTQYF.

To note about this clonotype: Germline is not matched at one junction end, which may reflect a read error. The chain combines TRBV13 with TRBJ1-1, with TRBD1 identical over 7 bases. This CDR3 contains 13 residues. CDR1 and CDR2 from the germline V gene are PRHDT and FYEKMQ (reference sequence). CDR3 bases: TGTGCCAGCGGCTTAGGACAGGCATCTGGAGCTTTCTTT. As protein: CASGLGQASGAFF. Drawing the rest from reference TRBV13 and TRBJ1-1, the complete variable domain is AAGVIQSPRHLIKEKRETATLKCYPIPRHDTVYWYQQGPGQDPQFLISFYEKMQSDKGSIPDRFSAQQFSDYHSELNMSSLELGDSALYFCASGLGQASGAFFGQGTRLTVV.

The gene calls are TRBV12-3 or TRBV12-4 and TRBJ2-1; perhaps D is TRBD1 or TRBD2 (5 bases each). This CDR3 contains 13 residues. V lost 4 bases, J lost 10 bases, and 14 bases lay in between. CDR3 bases: TGTGCCAGCAGTTGGGGGACGAACTACGAGCAGTTCTTC. This codes for CASSWGTNYEQFF.

The chain carries TRBV3-1 and TRBJ2-1; a possible D gene is TRBD1 (5 bases). V lost 0 bases and J lost 6, with 18 bases in between. Germline V gives CDR1 LGHDT, CDR2 YNNKEL (reference sequence). CDR3 length: 17 amino acids. The CDR3 DNA sequence: TGTGCCAGCAGCCAAGATCAACAGGTCTTATTCTTCAATGAGCAGTTCTTC. It specifies CASSQDQQVLFFNEQFF.